This T cell receptor (beta chain) was identified during a study of response to subunit inactivated influenza vaccine listed by TCRdb under 2018. Notes on the research overall: Deep quantitative profiling of the T cell receptor repertoire was used in the study to follow responses to a trivalent subunit inactivated influenza vaccine.

The study at large found these results: According to the authors, only a limited number of new T cells may be recruited by each seasonal influenza vaccination.

The library was prepared using RT-PCR. The reads were generated on an Illumina HiSeq 2500. In TCRdb, the public reads were trimmed at Q25 with fastp and aligned with MiXCR, with productive beta chains retained. CDR3 protein sequences are deduplicated, and each keeps its most common genes and DNA. The sample table holds some 570,000 distinct CDR3 sequences, of which around 10% were seen once. More than 9.5% of the sample rests with the top ten. Counted from cysteine to phenylalanine, this CDR3 has 14 amino acids. The CDR3 DNA has 42 bases and is translated from base 1. Germline trimming amounts to 2 bases on V and 5 bases on J, with 3 as the count of junction bases outside the gene matches. The germline V gene supplies CDR1 SGDLS and CDR2 YYNGEE. This clonotype came up a few times. Its binding antigen is unknown. Base quality data are lacking; no much larger clone is found one base away. This sample was shared with a second study, whose subject was T cells expressing NK-cell markers. The second study also describes: The TCR beta cDNA libraries were made using 5'RACE template switching, a step that added both a universal primer site and unique molecular identifiers. TCR beta-chain repertoires were profiled in sorted CD3+CD56+NKG2C+, CD3+CD56+NKG2C- and CD3+CD56-NKG2C+ T-cell subsets from fewer than 10 donors. Seven of the eight sequenced donors were HCMV-seropositive and one was HCMV-seronegative. In several experiments an anti-gammadeltaTCR antibody was added to restrict sorting to alphabetaTCR-expressing T cells. In a handful of donors, the dominant CD3+CD56+NKG2C+ clonotypes ranked among the top 10 CD8+ clonotypes, making up roughly 1.0-7.5% of CD8+ T cells. Those dominant clonotypes were again the most abundant among CD3+CD56-NKG2C+ cells in several donors, at roughly 28.3-60.1%. Whether the expanded NKG2C-expressing T cell clones were specific for HCMV antigens was left unclear. The study sequenced eight donors, all healthy volunteers chosen at random: three men and five women. A commercial ELISA kit detecting HCMV-specific IgG in serum was used to determine HCMV serostatus. Peripheral blood mononuclear cells were isolated from blood by Ficoll density gradient centrifugation. For roughly 6 donors, bulk peripheral blood T-cell repertoires were also sequenced from unsorted PBMC. Priming for cDNA synthesis came from the TCR beta constant segment, and two successive PCR amplification steps followed. Illumina HiSeq 2000/2500, MiSeq or NextSeq was used to sequence libraries as 2 x 150 bp reads. Reads were demultiplexed and grouped by UMI with MIGEC, and clonotypes were assembled and quantified with MiTCR. To remove erroneous sequences, TCR cDNA sequences were retained only when supported by two or more reads. The tcR package was used for downstream repertoire analysis, and clonotypes were matched between fractions using CDR3 nucleotide sequence together with V segment. VDJmatch was used to annotate antigen specificity against VDJdb, with one amino acid substitution allowed in CDR3.

This clonotype originated in a man aged 50 to 59 who received an inactivated influenza vaccine. Donor details come from another sample of the same person, matched by shared clones. The sample consisted of PBMCs from blood, taken on the day of vaccination. The receptor chain draws on TRBV9 and TRBJ2-1; the central 8 bases match TRBD2. The bases read TGTGCCAGCAGCGTCGGGACTAGAGACAATGAGCAGTTCTTC. Protein translation: CASSVGTRDNEQFF.